This T cell receptor (beta chain) was sequenced during a study of blood T cell repertoires in COVID-19. CDR3 length: 14 amino acids. Per germline, CDR1 SGHRS and CDR2 YFSETQ. V shed 3 bases and J 5 bases; nucleotides not matched to a gene: 7. TCRdb's copy holds only in-frame clones and misses some; the assay was immunoSEQ multiplex PCR. The sample has some 140,000 clones; less than 90% are singletons. V usage is TRBV5-1 and J usage is TRBJ2-5, with 7 positions matching TRBD1. Sequencing used PBMCs or T cells enriched from blood (not recorded which). The TCR comes from a man in his forties or fifties with acute COVID-19. The CDR3 nucleotides read TGCGCCAGCAGCTGGGGACAGAATCGGGAGACCCAGTACTTC. Amino acids: CASSWGQNRETQYF.